The 18 T cell receptor beta chains below all came from one sample that was sequenced in a study of blood T cell repertoires in COVID-19. The table came from immunoSEQ multiplex PCR; TCRdb's copy has only in-frame clones and leaves some out. The sample holds about 260,000 clones, roughly 87% seen once. Material: peripheral blood. Receptor source: a woman in her forties or fifties who had recovered from COVID-19.

The chain has TRBV11-2 and TRBJ1-5; D gene ambiguous. The V and J ends lost 1 base and 0 bases respectively, with 10 bases between them. This CDR3 region has 16 residues. Germline V gene data show CDR1 as SGHAT and CDR2 as FQNNGV. The CDR3 DNA follows: TGTGCCAGCAGCTTAGGGGCGGGGAATAGCAATCAGCCCCAGCATTTT. Translation: CASSLGAGNSNQPQHF.

The CDR3 loop is CASSQGGQGAREQYF. In DNA, the CDR3 is TGTGCCAGCAGCCAGGGAGGACAGGGGGCGCGCGAGCAGTACTTC. The chain couples TRBV4-2 to TRBJ2-7; 11 bases align to TRBD1. Germline V gene lookup returns CDR1 LGHNA and CDR2 YNFKEQ. This CDR3 region has 15 residues. The junction had 7 bases not matched to a gene; V was cut back by 3 bases and J by 6 bases.

The chain uses TRBV2 and TRBJ1-4; 7 bases map to TRBD1. This CDR3 region has 15 residues. The junction had 7 bases not matched to a gene; V was cut back by 6 bases and J by 3 bases. CDR1 and CDR2 from the germline V gene are SNHLY and FYNNEI. The CDR3 spells CASSPQGGPNEKLFF. The CDR3 DNA reads TGTGCCAGCAGCCCCCAGGGGGGACCTAATGAAAAACTGTTTTTT.

This chain connects TRBV6-5 to TRBJ1-3; no definite D call. V was clipped by 2 bases and J by 1 base, with 9 bases between them. The CDR3 spans 15 residues. The germline V gene has CDR1 MNHEY and CDR2 SVGAGI. CDR3 loop: CASSYTGSSGNTIYF. Here the CDR3 DNA reads TGTGCCAGCAGTTACACGGGGTCTTCTGGAAACACCATATATTTT.

The chain is built from TRBV27 and TRBJ1-2; perhaps TRBD1 as D (6 bases). The length of the CDR3 is 15 residues. Looked up from germline, CDR1 is MNHEY and CDR2 is SMNVEV (reference sequence). Trimming pared 5 bases from V and 4 bases from J, leaving 17 bases between. The CDR3 sequence is CASSRQGTTFYGYTF. In DNA, the CDR3 is TGTGCCAGCAGTAGGCAGGGGACCACGTTCTATGGCTACACCTTC.

This clone has a single count. The sample holds other DNA sequences that translate to the same CDR3. V gene TRBV6-4 combines with J gene TRBJ1-5; tentative D call: TRBD1 (6 bases). Trimming shortened V by 6 bases and J by 1 base, and 7 bases separated the two germline ends. Per the germline V gene, CDR1 is MRHNA and CDR2 is SNTAGT. This CDR3 has 13 residues. CDR3 residues: CASSQGSNQPQHF. The CDR3 region has the DNA TGTGCCAGCAGCCAGGGGAGCAATCAGCCCCAGCATTTT.

V usage is TRBV5-1 and J usage is TRBJ2-3, with 9 bases identical to TRBD2. J gave up 1 base and V 3 bases, and 6 bases lay outside the gene matches. Germline assignment: CDR1 SGHRS and CDR2 YFSETQ. The CDR3 totals 16 residues. The CDR3 DNA follows: TGCGCCAGCAGCTGGAGGACTAGCGTCGGCACAGATACGCAGTATTTT. Residues: CASSWRTSVGTDTQYF.

The rearrangement uses TRBV13 and TRBJ2-7; the match to TRBD1 covers 10 bases. CDR3 length: 17 residues. J was trimmed by 0 bases and V by 5 bases; bases with no gene match: 10. CDR1 and CDR2 from the germline V gene are PRHDT and FYEKMQ (reference sequence). The CDR3 bases are TGTGCCAGCAGCCCCCGGTCGGGACAGGGGCACTCCTACGAGCAGTACTTC. Translation gives CASSPRSGQGHSYEQYF.

V gene TRBV5-6 combines with J gene TRBJ2-2; the D gene is possibly TRBD1 (6 bases). V was clipped by 0 bases and J by 8 bases, with 17 bases between them. The CDR3 contains 16 residues. Germline values: CDR1 SGHDT, CDR2 YYEEEE. DNA for the CDR3: TGTGCCAGCAGCTTGGAAATGTGGGGGCCGAAAGGGGAGCTGTTTTTT. It encodes CASSLEMWGPKGELFF.

J is TRBJ2-7 and V is TRBV30; unclear D gene. The V gene lost 3 bases and the J gene lost 6 bases, with 12 bases spanning the gap. The CDR3 contains 12 residues. The germline V gene encodes CDR1 GTSNPN and CDR2 SVGIG (reference sequence). CDR3 in DNA: TGTGCCTGGAGCCCTACACGGGTCGAGCAGTACTTC. This translates into CAWSPTRVEQYF. The variable domain in full, with the rest retrieved from reference TRBV30 and TRBJ2-7, is SQTIHQWPATLVQPVGSPLSLECTVEGTSNPNLYWYRQAAGRGLQLLFYSVGIGQISSEVPQNLSASRPQDRQFILSSKKLLLSDSGFYLCAWSPTRVEQYFGPGTRLTVT.

The J gene is TRBJ1-4, the V gene TRBV5-1; perhaps TRBD1 as D (6 bases). The CDR3 runs to 15 residues. V was pared by 1 base and J by 5 bases, with 12 bases between. Per the germline V gene, CDR1 is SGHRS and CDR2 is YFSETQ. The CDR3 nucleotides are TGCGCCAGCAGCTTGAACCTGGGGGCGAATGAAAAACTGTTTTTT. Protein: CASSLNLGANEKLFF.

This clone has a handful of counts. The V call is TRBV6-4, the J call TRBJ2-3; TRBD1 is a possible D gene (6 bases). The germline gives CDR1 MRHNA, CDR2 SNTAGT. This CDR3 has 13 residues. V gave up 3 bases and J gave up 5 bases, with 9 bases separating them. The CDR3 nucleotides read TGTGCCAGCAGTGAACTCAGGGGAGATACGCAGTATTTT. Residues: CASSELRGDTQYF.

V is TRBV28 and J is TRBJ2-3; no clear D. The V gene's germline CDR1 is MDHEN and CDR2 SYDVKM. The CDR3 runs 13 residues. V was shortened by 5 bases and J by 2 bases, with 8 bases between the two germline ends. CDR3 region: CASSRQLTDTQYF. CDR3 DNA: TGTGCCAGCAGTCGACAACTCACAGATACGCAGTATTTT.

This rearrangement joins TRBV28 to TRBJ2-3; 8 bases line up with TRBD2. CDR1 and CDR2 (germline): MDHEN, SYDVKM. This CDR3 has 13 amino acids. Trimming took 7 bases from V and 6 from J; bases not matched to a gene: 6. In DNA form, the CDR3 reads TGTGCCAGCATTGCTAGCGGGCTTGATACGCAGTATTTT. This encodes CASIASGLDTQYF.

A single count supports this clone. The chain recombines TRBV5-1 with TRBJ2-3, with 9 bases fitting TRBD1. The J segment lost 4 bases and the V segment lost 3 bases, leaving 6 bases of the junction unmatched. CDR1 and CDR2 from the germline V gene are SGHRS and YFSETQ. CDR3 length equals 15 residues. CDR3 region: CASSSSGTGSDTQYF. DNA for the CDR3: TGCGCCAGCAGCTCATCAGGGACAGGGTCAGATACGCAGTATTTT.

The DNA of the CDR3 is TGTGCCACCAGCAGAGATTCGGGCAGGGACTATGGCTACACCTTC. The encoded protein is CATSRDSGRDYGYTF. The J gene is TRBJ1-2, the V gene TRBV15; TRBD1 might be the D (5 bases). V was pared by 0 bases and J by 3 bases, with 11 bases between. The germline V gene has CDR1 LNHNV and CDR2 YYDKDF (reference sequence). This CDR3 comprises 15 residues.

The chain is built from TRBV30 and TRBJ1-1; 7 positions agree with TRBD1. V dropped 0 bases and J dropped 2; count of bases not matched to a gene: 3. Germline CDR1 GTSNPN, CDR2 SVGIG (reference sequence). The CDR3 spans 14 residues. The CDR3, as DNA: TGTGCCTGGAGTGTAGGGACAGATAACACTGAAGCTTTCTTT. Encoded protein: CAWSVGTDNTEAFF. The full variable domain, with the rest looked up from reference TRBV30 and TRBJ1-1, is SQTIHQWPATLVQPVGSPLSLECTVEGTSNPNLYWYRQAAGRGLQLLFYSVGIGQISSEVPQNLSASRPQDRQFILSSKKLLLSDSGFYLCAWSVGTDNTEAFFGQGTRLTVV.

The V call is TRBV18, the J call TRBJ2-1; the D gene is possibly TRBD2 (5 bases). V shed 3 bases and J shed 4 bases, with 13 bases lying between them. The CDR3 covers 15 residues. The germline gives CDR1 KGHSH, CDR2 LQKENI. The CDR3 loop is CASSPSTGDYNEQFF. The CDR3 region has the DNA TGTGCCAGCTCACCTTCCACCGGGGATTACAATGAGCAGTTCTTC. Full variable domain (remainder filled in from reference TRBV18 and TRBJ2-1): NAGVMQNPRHLVRRRGQEARLRCSPMKGHSHVYWYRQLPEEGLKFMVYLQKENIIDESGMPKERFSAEFPKEGPSILRIQQVVRGDSAAYFCASSPSTGDYNEQFFGPGTRLTVL.